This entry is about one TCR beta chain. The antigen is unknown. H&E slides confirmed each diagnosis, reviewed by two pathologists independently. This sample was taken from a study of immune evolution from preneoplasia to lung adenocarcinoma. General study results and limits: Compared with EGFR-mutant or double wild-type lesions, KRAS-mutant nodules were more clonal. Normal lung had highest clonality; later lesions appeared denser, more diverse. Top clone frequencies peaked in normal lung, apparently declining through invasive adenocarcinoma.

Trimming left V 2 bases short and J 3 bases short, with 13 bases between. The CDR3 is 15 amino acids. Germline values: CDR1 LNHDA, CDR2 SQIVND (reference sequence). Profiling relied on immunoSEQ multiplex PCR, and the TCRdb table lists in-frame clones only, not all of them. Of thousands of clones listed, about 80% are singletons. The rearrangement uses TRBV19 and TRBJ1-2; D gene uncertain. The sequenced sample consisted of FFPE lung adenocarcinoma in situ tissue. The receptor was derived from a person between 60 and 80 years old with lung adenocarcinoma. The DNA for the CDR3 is TGTGCCAGTAGTATATTCGGGCAGAGTTACTATGGCTACACCTTC. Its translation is CASSIFGQSYYGYTF.